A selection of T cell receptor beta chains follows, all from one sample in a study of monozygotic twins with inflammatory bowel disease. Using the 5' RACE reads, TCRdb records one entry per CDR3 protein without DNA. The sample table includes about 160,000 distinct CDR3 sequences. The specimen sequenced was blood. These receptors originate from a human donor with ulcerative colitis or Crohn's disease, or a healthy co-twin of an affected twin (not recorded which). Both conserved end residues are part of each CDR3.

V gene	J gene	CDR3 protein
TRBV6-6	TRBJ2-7	CASRLAGVLIQQYF
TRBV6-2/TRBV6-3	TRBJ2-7	CASSPGLPYEQYF
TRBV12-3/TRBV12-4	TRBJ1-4	CASSLGTVIDEKLFF
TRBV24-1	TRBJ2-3	CATSDRLAGDADTQYF
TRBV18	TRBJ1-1	CASSPKRPGNTEAFF
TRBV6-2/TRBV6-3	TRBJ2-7	CASGPAGVVVQQYF
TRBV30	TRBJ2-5	CAWSVHSGRETQYF
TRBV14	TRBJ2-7	CASSIYGGLPTYEQYF
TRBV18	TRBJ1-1	CASSLLDRALTEAFF
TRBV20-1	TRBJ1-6	CSARGQEGSSPLHF
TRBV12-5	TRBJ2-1	CASGRSGSYEQFF
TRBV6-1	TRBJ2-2	CASRISPGQGNTGELFF
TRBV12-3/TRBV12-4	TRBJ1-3	CASSLRDRAPGDTIYF
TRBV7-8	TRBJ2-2	CASSPLGGSLATGELFF
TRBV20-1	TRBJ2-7	CSATYRGGGEQYF
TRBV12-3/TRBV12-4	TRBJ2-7	CASSPPDRAYEQYF
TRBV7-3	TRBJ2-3	CASSLSQGTDTQYF
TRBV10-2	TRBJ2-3	CASSELSVTDTQYF
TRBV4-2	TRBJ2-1	CASSHRESEQFF
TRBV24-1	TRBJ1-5	CATSDPNQPQHF
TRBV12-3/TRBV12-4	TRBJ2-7	CASSSTLLGPSGRYYEQYF
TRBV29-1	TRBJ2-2	CSVEGTPNTGELFF
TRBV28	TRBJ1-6	CASSPQRSLSPLHF
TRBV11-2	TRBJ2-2	CASTRQGIAGELFF
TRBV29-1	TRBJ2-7	CSVVRAGGDPYEQYF